A selection of T cell receptor beta chains follows, all from one sample in a study of siplizumab effects on memory and regulatory T cells. Here immunoSEQ multiplex PCR was the method, and the copy in TCRdb shows in-frame clones only, minus some. Among over 80,000 clones listed, just under 95% were seen once. The sample consisted of non-Treg CD4+ T cells sorted from blood. These receptors were taken from a human donor in good health. Both conserved end residues are part of each CDR3. D genes are given only for firm matches. A row's size may be missing; if present it is once, few, many or a size class.

TRBD2	TRBV15	TRBJ2-5	.	CATSRETSGQETQYF	TGTGCCACCAGCAGAGAGACTAGCGGACAAGAGACCCAGTACTTC
.	TRBV4-1	TRBJ2-6	.	CASSQDRVAGANVLTF	TGCGCCAGCAGCCAAGATCGCGTCGCGGGGGCCAACGTCCTGACTTTC
.	TRBV28	TRBJ2-7	.	CASSLSSDRPGYEQYF	TGTGCCAGCAGTTTATCCTCCGACAGGCCGGGCTACGAGCAGTACTTC
TRBD1	TRBV5-1	TRBJ2-7	.	CASGFSGTGPYEQYF	TGCGCCAGCGGATTTTCCGGGACAGGACCCTACGAGCAGTACTTC
.	TRBV5-1	TRBJ1-1	.	CASKAATEAFF	TGCGCCAGCAAGGCGGCGACTGAAGCTTTCTTT
.	TRBV5-1	TRBJ1-4	once	CASSLEGINEKLFF	TGCGCCAGCAGCTTGGAGGGGATTAATGAAAAACTGTTTTTT
.	TRBV7-8	TRBJ2-7	.	CASSPTDGIVSEQYF	TGTGCCAGCAGCCCAACGGACGGGATCGTCTCCGAGCAGTACTTC
TRBD2	TRBV27	TRBJ2-3	.	CASSSFLAGGDTQYF	TGTGCCAGCAGTTCCTTCCTAGCGGGAGGTGATACGCAGTATTTT
TRBD1	TRBV6-5	TRBJ1-1	once	CASTWDRGFTEAFF	TGTGCCAGCACCTGGGACAGGGGTTTCACTGAAGCTTTCTTT
TRBD1	TRBV5-1	TRBJ1-1	.	CASSLVPTGETEAFF	TGCGCCAGCAGCTTGGTCCCCACAGGGGAGACTGAAGCTTTCTTT
TRBD2	TRBV9	TRBJ2-7	.	CASSVRGLGADEQYF	TGTGCCAGCAGCGTCCGGGGACTAGGGGCGGACGAGCAGTACTTC
.	TRBV5-1	TRBJ2-3	.	CASSQISGPSTDTQYF	TGCGCCAGCAGCCAAATAAGCGGTCCGAGCACAGATACGCAGTATTTT
.	TRBV6-1	TRBJ1-5	.	CASSTLTDSNQPQHF	TGTGCCAGCAGTACACTGACAGATAGCAATCAGCCCCAGCATTTT
TRBD1	TRBV29-1	TRBJ2-7	once	CSGKTGGRDEQYF	TGCAGCGGTAAGACAGGGGGCCGGGACGAGCAGTACTTC
.	TRBV11-1	TRBJ1-1	.	CASSLEPGPGGANTEAFF	TGTGCCAGCAGCTTAGAACCGGGCCCGGGGGGGGCAAACACTGAAGCTTTCTTT
.	TRBV5-4	TRBJ2-3	once	CAKRQPDTQYF	TGTGCCAAAAGACAGCCAGATACGCAGTATTTT
.	TRBV7-3	TRBJ2-6	.	CASSTGSGANVLTF	TGTGCCAGCAGCACAGGGTCTGGGGCCAACGTCCTGACTTTC
.	TRBV20-1	TRBJ2-3	.	CSATHRDTQYF	TGCAGTGCTACTCATAGAGATACGCAGTATTTT
TRBD2	TRBV5-1	TRBJ2-1	.	CASSPGLAGYYNEQFF	TGCGCCAGCAGCCCGGGACTAGCGGGTTACTACAATGAGCAGTTCTTC
.	TRBV28	TRBJ2-7	.	CASRESGGEQYF	TGTGCCAGCAGGGAGAGTGGAGGCGAGCAGTACTTC
TRBD2	TRBV5-4	TRBJ2-1	once	CASSQPSGSYNEQFF	TGTGCCAGCAGTCAACCTAGCGGGAGTTACAATGAGCAGTTCTTC
TRBD1	TRBV5-6	TRBJ2-5	.	CASSGGQGYGTQYF	TGTGCCAGCAGCGGGGGACAGGGTTATGGGACCCAGTACTTC
TRBD1	TRBV19	TRBJ2-5	.	CASSTTGTGKETQYF	TGTGCCAGTAGTACAACCGGGACAGGGAAAGAGACCCAGTACTTC
.	TRBV5-4	TRBJ1-1	.	CASSQVSSPGNTEAFF	TGTGCCAGCAGCCAAGTTTCTTCTCCTGGGAACACTGAAGCTTTCTTT
.	TRBV25-1	TRBJ2-1	.	CASTSTPGTHEQFF	TGTGCCAGCACCTCCACCCCCGGGACTCATGAGCAGTTCTTC
.	TRBV6-5	TRBJ2-1	.	CASTKGGDNEQFF	TGTGCCAGCACCAAAGGGGGGGACAATGAGCAGTTCTTC
TRBD1	TRBV5-1	TRBJ2-3	.	CASSLTGGTTDTQYF	TGCGCCAGCAGCTTGACAGGGGGCACCACAGATACGCAGTATTTT
TRBD2	TRBV5-1	TRBJ2-2	.	CASSLGTSFTGELFF	TGCGCCAGCAGCCTCGGGACTAGCTTTACCGGGGAGCTGTTTTTT
.	TRBV28	TRBJ1-2	.	CASRSGAYYGYTF	TGTGCCAGCAGGTCCGGGGCTTACTATGGCTACACCTTC
TRBD2	TRBV4-1	TRBJ2-7	.	CASSQGRASGRGEQYF	TGCGCCAGCAGCCAAGGTCGTGCGAGCGGGAGGGGCGAGCAGTACTTC
TRBD1	TRBV9	TRBJ2-1	.	CASSPGQGYNEQFF	TGTGCCAGCAGCCCGGGACAGGGCTACAATGAGCAGTTCTTC
.	TRBV5-1	TRBJ1-4	.	CASSLGVTESLWEKLFF	TGCGCCAGCAGCTTGGGGGTGACGGAGTCCTTATGGGAAAAACTGTTTTTT
.	TRBV29-1	TRBJ1-2	once	CSVGMVGYGYTF	TGCAGCGTTGGAATGGTCGGCTATGGCTACACCTTC
TRBD1	TRBV9	TRBJ1-5	.	CASSAGQYSNQPQHF	TGTGCCAGCAGCGCGGGACAGTATAGCAATCAGCCCCAGCATTTT
.	TRBV9	TRBJ1-2	.	CASSVEQNNYGYTF	TGTGCCAGCAGCGTGGAACAGAATAACTATGGCTACACCTTC
.	TRBV18	TRBJ1-3	.	CASSLPTGRSGNTIYF	TGTGCCAGCTCACTACCGACAGGCCGCTCTGGAAACACCATATATTTT
.	TRBV27	TRBJ1-2	.	CASSFRGRNYGYTF	TGTGCCAGCAGTTTTCGGGGCAGGAACTATGGCTACACCTTC
TRBD2	TRBV5-1	TRBJ2-5	.	CASSFAVSGNQETQYF	TGCGCCAGCAGCTTTGCGGTGAGCGGGAACCAAGAGACCCAGTACTTC
.	TRBV29-1	TRBJ2-3	once	CSVSTGDTQYF	TGCAGCGTGTCCACGGGAGATACGCAGTATTTT
.	TRBV7-9	TRBJ1-4	.	CASSLEGRVSEKLFF	TGTGCCAGCAGCTTAGAAGGGAGAGTGAGTGAAAAACTGTTTTTT
.	TRBV5-1	TRBJ2-1	.	CASRLVAYNEQFF	TGCGCCAGCCGACTAGTTGCCTACAATGAGCAGTTCTTC
.	TRBV5-1	TRBJ1-4	.	CASSLPRGTGGEKLFF	TGCGCCAGCAGCTTGCCGCGCGGCACCGGGGGGGAAAAACTGTTTTTT
.	TRBV7-6	TRBJ1-6	.	CASSLGGPAESPLHF	TGTGCCAGCAGCTTAGGGGGGCCAGCCGAATCACCCCTCCACTTT
.	TRBV7-3	TRBJ2-5	.	CASSLAPLQGNQETQYF	TGTGCCAGCAGCTTGGCGCCCCTCCAGGGGAACCAAGAGACCCAGTACTTC
.	TRBV6-5	TRBJ2-7	once	CAISRGAQYEQYF	TGTGCCATCTCACGGGGGGCCCAATACGAGCAGTACTTC
.	TRBV6-1	TRBJ2-3	.	CASSEEGTSFSSQYF	TGTGCCAGCAGTGAAGAGGGGACCTCATTTTCGTCGCAGTATTTT
.	TRBV28	TRBJ1-3	.	CASSYHWLSGNTIYF	TGTGCCAGCAGCTATCACTGGCTCTCTGGAAACACCATATATTTT
TRBD1	TRBV23-1	TRBJ2-6	.	CASSQIRDRISGANVLTF	TGCGCCAGCAGTCAGATAAGGGACAGGATCTCTGGGGCCAACGTCCTGACTTTC
.	TRBV18	TRBJ1-3	.	CASSLSESGNTIYF	TGTGCCAGCTCATTATCAGAATCTGGAAACACCATATATTTT
.	TRBV7-8	TRBJ2-7	.	CASSVQGFVYEQYF	TGTGCCAGCAGCGTACAGGGATTTGTCTACGAGCAGTACTTC
.	TRBV4-1	TRBJ2-3	.	CASSQGQTRSTDTQYF	TGCGCCAGCAGCCAAGGACAAACCCGGAGCACAGATACGCAGTATTTT
.	TRBV4-2	TRBJ1-1	once	CASSQISRRMNTEAFF	TGTGCCAGCAGCCAGATTTCCCGCAGAATGAACACTGAAGCTTTCTTT
.	TRBV5-1	TRBJ1-2	.	CASSLGGPLKEGNNYGYTF	TGCGCCAGCAGCTTGGGCGGCCCGTTAAAAGAGGGGAACAACTATGGCTACACCTTC